The clone carrying this TCR beta chain has just a few counts. The antigen is unknown. These data belong to a study of T-cell memory formation after mild COVID-19. Broader study findings: Contracting CD4+ clones lay largely in CM and EM, with CD8+ ones residing in EMRA.

5'RACE primed at constant segments yielded TCR alpha and TCR beta cDNA libraries bearing sample barcodes and UMIs. TCRdb used MiXCR to reprocess the 5' RACE reads, holding one entry per CDR3 protein. The repertoire holds roughly 450,000 distinct CDR3 sequences, roughly 18% seen once, with about a fifth in the top ten. The sequenced sample was PBMCs or a T cell subset sorted from them (not recorded which). The receptor comes from a young man who had mild COVID-19 (a few samples of this study predate the infection). Cell type and time point are not known.

This CDR3 is CASSYRVDNEQFF. CDR3 nucleotides: TGTGCCAGCAGTTACAGGGTGGACAATGAGCAGTTCTTC. J is TRBJ2-1 and V is TRBV6-5; D uncertain. Germline assignment: CDR1 MNHEY and CDR2 SVGAGI. The germline V and J ends were trimmed by 2 bases and 5 bases, with 7 bases remaining between them. The CDR3 loop spans 13 amino acids.